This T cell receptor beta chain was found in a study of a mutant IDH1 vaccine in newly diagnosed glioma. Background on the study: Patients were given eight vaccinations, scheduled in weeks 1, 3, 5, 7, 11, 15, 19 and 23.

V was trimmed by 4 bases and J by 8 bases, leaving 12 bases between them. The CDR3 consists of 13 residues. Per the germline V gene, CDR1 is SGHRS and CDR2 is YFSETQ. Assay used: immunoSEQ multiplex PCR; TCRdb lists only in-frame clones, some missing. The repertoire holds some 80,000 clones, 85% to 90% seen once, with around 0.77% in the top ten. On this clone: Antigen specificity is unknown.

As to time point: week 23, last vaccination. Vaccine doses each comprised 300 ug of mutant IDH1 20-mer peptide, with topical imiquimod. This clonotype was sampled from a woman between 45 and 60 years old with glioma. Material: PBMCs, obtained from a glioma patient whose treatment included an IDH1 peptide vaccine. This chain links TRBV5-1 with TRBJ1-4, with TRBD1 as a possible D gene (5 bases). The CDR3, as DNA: TGCGCCAGCAGCCGCGCAGGGAGGGAAAAACTGTTTTTT. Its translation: CASSRAGREKLFF. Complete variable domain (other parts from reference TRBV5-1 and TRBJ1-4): KAGVTQTPRYLIKTRGQQVTLSCSPISGHRSVSWYQQTPGQGLQFLFEYFSETQRNKGNFPGRFSGRQFSNSRSEMNVSTLELGDSALYLCASSRAGREKLFFGSGTQLSVL.